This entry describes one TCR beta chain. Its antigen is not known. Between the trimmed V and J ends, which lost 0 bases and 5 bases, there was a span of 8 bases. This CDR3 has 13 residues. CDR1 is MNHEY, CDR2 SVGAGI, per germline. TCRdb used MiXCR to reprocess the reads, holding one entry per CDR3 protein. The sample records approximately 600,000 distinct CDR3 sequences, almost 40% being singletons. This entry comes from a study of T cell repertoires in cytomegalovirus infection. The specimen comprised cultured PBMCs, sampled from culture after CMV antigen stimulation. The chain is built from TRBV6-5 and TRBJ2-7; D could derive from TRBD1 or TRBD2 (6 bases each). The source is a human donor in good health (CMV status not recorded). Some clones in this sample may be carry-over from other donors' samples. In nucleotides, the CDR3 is TGTGCCAGCAGTTACTCTAGGGGGGACGAGCAGTACTTC. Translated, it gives CASSYSRGDEQYF.